Below, 25 T cell receptor beta chains from the same sample are listed, as sequenced in a study of T cell repertoires in cytomegalovirus infection. TCRdb itself ran the reads through MiXCR, one entry per CDR3 protein. The profile shows fewer than 550,000 distinct CDR3 sequences, over 9% of them singletons. Source material: PBMCs. Receptors were obtained from a human donor in good health (CMV status not recorded). Some clones in this sample may be carry-over from other donors' samples.

In this sample, this clonotype turned up many times. The chain joins TRBV7-9 to TRBJ2-1; D gene unclear. Trimming pared 2 bases from V and 4 bases from J, leaving 6 bases between. Germline CDR1 and CDR2: SEHNR and FQNEAQ (reference sequence). The CDR3 contains 13 residues. CDR3 loop: CASSLYTYNEQFF. The CDR3 coding sequence is TGTGCCAGCAGCTTATACACTTACAATGAGCAGTTCTTC.

In this sample, this clonotype turned up many times. The J gene is TRBJ2-1, the V gene TRBV19; 10 bases are a match to TRBD2. Germline CDR1 and CDR2: LNHDA and SQIVND (reference sequence). J was trimmed by 10 bases and V by 4 bases; bases with no gene match: 10. CDR3 length: 15 amino acids. CDR3 DNA: TGTGCCAGTAGTAACGGACTAGCGGCCCGGGGGGAGCAGTTCTTC. Translation gives CASSNGLAARGEQFF.

This clonotype showed up many times. CDR3: CASSTSAGITDTQYF. CDR3 bases: TGTGCCAGTAGTACCTCGGCCGGTATCACAGATACGCAGTATTTT. The rearrangement uses TRBV19 and TRBJ2-3; the D is unclear. The V end lost 4 bases, the J end lost 2 bases, and 13 bases lay between the germline ends. Per germline, CDR1 LNHDA and CDR2 SQIVND (reference sequence). The CDR3 covers 15 residues.

This clonotype was recorded at least ten times. The chain joins TRBV15 to TRBJ1-2; possibly TRBD1 for D (5 bases). The germline V gene encodes CDR1 LNHNV and CDR2 YYDKDF (reference sequence). CDR3 size: 14 residues. V was cut by 2 bases and J by 2 bases, with 9 bases left in between. CDR3 nucleotides: TGTGCCACCAGCAGACCGGGGGGAAACTATGGCTACACCTTC. Amino acid sequence: CATSRPGGNYGYTF. Full variable domain (rest looked up from reference TRBV15 and TRBJ1-2): DAMVIQNPRYQVTQFGKPVTLSCSQTLNHNVMYWYQQKSSQAPKLLFHYYDKDFNNEADTPDNFQSRRPNTSFCFLDIRSPGLGDTAMYLCATSRPGGNYGYTFGSGTRLTVV.

The chain employs TRBV24-1 and TRBJ1-1; D is perhaps TRBD1 (5 bases). Germline lookup yields CDR1 KGHDR and CDR2 SFDVKD. Trimming removed 7 bases at V and 2 bases at J, with 16 bases between. This CDR3 has 15 residues. The CDR3 reads CATSPGGGGNTEAFF. The CDR3 DNA reads TGTGCCACCAGCCCCGGGGGGGGGGGAAACACTGAAGCTTTCTTT.

There are a few counts of this clonotype. For the CDR3, the DNA is TGTGCCAGCAGCGTAATAGCTCAAACCGGGGAGCTGTTTTTT. Protein sequence: CASSVIAQTGELFF. The chain has TRBV9 and TRBJ2-2; D uncertain. The V gene lost 1 base and the J gene lost 5 bases, with 9 bases spanning the gap. The CDR3 loop spans 14 amino acids. In germline, CDR1 is SGDLS, CDR2 YYNGEE.

The J gene is TRBJ1-2, the V gene TRBV7-9, with D perhaps matching TRBD1 (5 bases). Germline CDR1 reads SEHNR; CDR2 reads FQNEAQ (reference sequence). The CDR3 contains 11 residues. The ends were cut back, 10 bases at V and 7 bases at J, with 13 bases in the middle. CDR3 in amino acids: CATSGPSGYTF. CDR3 DNA sequence: TGTGCCACCTCGGGACCCTCTGGCTACACCTTC. Complete variable domain (other parts from reference TRBV7-9 and TRBJ1-2): DTGVSQNPRHKITKRGQNVTFRCDPISEHNRLYWYRQTLGQGPEFLTYFQNEAQLEKSRLLSDRFSAERPKGSFSTLEIQRTEQGDSAMYLCATSGPSGYTFGSGTRLTVV.

In this sample, this clonotype turned up many times. The rearrangement uses TRBV12-3 or TRBV12-4 and TRBJ1-1; D unclear. The CDR3 runs 13 residues. Trimming took 5 bases from V and 0 from J, leaving 7 bases between them. The CDR3 is CASSGRVNTEAFF. CDR3 nucleotides: TGTGCCAGCAGTGGGAGGGTGAACACTGAAGCTTTCTTT.

In this sample, this clonotype turned up many times. The gene calls are TRBV7-2 and TRBJ2-3, with D perhaps matching TRBD2 (6 bases). Germline V lookup: CDR1 SGHTA, CDR2 FQGNSA. The CDR3 runs to 16 residues. The V and J ends lost 8 bases and 2 bases respectively, with 20 bases between them. The CDR3 DNA reads TGTGCCAGCCACCCCCGTGTGGCGGGAACCACAGATACGCAGTATTTT. Translated: CASHPRVAGTTDTQYF.

This clonotype was picked up many times. CDR3 bases: TGCGCCAGCAGGGGCCTCGGGAGCTCTGGAAACACCATATATTTT. Its translation: CASRGLGSSGNTIYF. The V gene is TRBV4-1, the J gene TRBJ1-3; D gene uncertain. CDR1 MGHRA and CDR2 YSYEKL come from the germline V gene. The CDR3 consists of 15 residues. Trimming stripped 6 bases from V and 0 bases from J, with 12 bases between.

This clonotype has only a few counts. The chain recombines TRBV20-1 with TRBJ1-2; D remains unclear. The CDR3 loop spans 12 amino acids. The V gene lost 0 bases and the J gene lost 8 bases, with 10 bases spanning the gap. In germline, CDR1 is DFQATT, CDR2 SNEGSKA (reference sequence). The CDR3 is CSARDYGEGYTF. For the CDR3, the DNA is TGCAGTGCTAGAGATTATGGAGAAGGCTACACCTTC.

This clonotype was detected only once. The chain is built from TRBV7-6 and TRBJ2-1; weak D call: TRBD1 (6 bases). V lost 0 bases and J lost 6, with 12 bases in between. Looked up from germline, CDR1 is SGHVS and CDR2 is FNYEAQ. This CDR3 comprises 15 residues. The CDR3 nucleotides read TGTGCCAGCAGCTTAGCGGGGGCTGGTGTCAATGAGCAGTTCTTC. Translated: CASSLAGAGVNEQFF.

The rearrangement links TRBV20-1 to TRBJ2-4; TRBD2 might be the D (5 bases). The V gene lost 2 bases and the J gene lost 8 bases, with 19 bases spanning the gap. CDR1 and CDR2 from the germline V gene are DFQATT and SNEGSKA (reference sequence). CDR3 size: 15 residues. CDR3 in amino acids: CSARYSREGSYIQYF. The CDR3 nucleotides read TGCAGTGCTAGATATAGTAGAGAGGGAAGTTACATTCAGTACTTC.

The CDR3 loop reads CASSPPPGHPFHLVQFF. The CDR3 DNA is TGTGCCAGCTCACCACCCCCGGGCCATCCTTTTCATTTGGTGCAGTTCTTC. This sequence joins TRBV18 and TRBJ2-1; no definite D call. CDR3 length: 17 amino acids. Germline loops: CDR1 KGHSH, CDR2 LQKENI. Trimming took off 0 bases at V and 12 bases at J, with 24 bases between the two ends.

At least ten counts were recorded for this clonotype. This sequence joins TRBV11-2 and TRBJ1-2; D gene ambiguous. The CDR3 is made up of 15 amino acids. The V end lost 5 bases, the J end lost 6 bases, and 19 bases lay between the germline ends. The germline CDR1 and CDR2 sequences are SGHAT and FQNNGV. The chain's CDR3 is CASSQTAIPADGYTF. The CDR3 nucleotides are TGTGCCAGCAGCCAAACCGCCATCCCCGCGGATGGCTACACCTTC.

The sample holds many counts of this clonotype. This chain uses TRBV24-1 with TRBJ2-4, with D hard to call. V lost 4 bases and J 13 bases, leaving 16 bases between the germline ends. CDR1 is KGHDR and CDR2 is SFDVKD in the germline V gene. This CDR3 comprises 13 residues. The CDR3 region is CATSDWFYLPQYF. The CDR3 DNA reads as TGTGCCACCAGTGACTGGTTTTACCTGCCCCAGTACTTC.

This clonotype was seen a few times. The rearrangement joins TRBV9 to TRBJ2-7, with a possible D match to TRBD1 (5 bases). Germline-derived CDR1 and CDR2 are SGDLS and YYNGEE. V was shortened by 0 bases and J by 2 bases, with 9 bases between the two germline ends. The CDR3 runs 14 residues. The CDR3 loop is CASSVAAGTYEQYF. The DNA for the CDR3 is TGTGCCAGCAGCGTAGCTGCAGGGACCTACGAGCAGTACTTC.

The sample holds many counts of this clonotype. The chain carries TRBV7-9 and TRBJ2-1; D may be TRBD2 (6 bases). Germline V gene sequence: CDR1 SEHNR, CDR2 FQNEAQ (reference sequence). Deletions cut 5 bases from V and 6 bases from J, with 23 bases between. The CDR3 length is 17 residues. The CDR3 DNA reads TGTGCCAGCAGCCCCCCCGCGGGGTCCGGAGGAGGCAATGAGCAGTTCTTC. As protein: CASSPPAGSGGGNEQFF.

This clonotype has a count of ten or more. This sequence joins TRBV29-1 and TRBJ2-3; a weak D match, TRBD2 (6 bases). The V gene's germline CDR1 is SQVTM and CDR2 ANQGSEA. This CDR3 spans 12 amino acids. Between the trimmed V and J ends, which lost 5 bases and 3 bases, there was a span of 9 bases. The DNA for the CDR3 is TGCAGCGTTACTGGGAGGACAGATACGCAGTATTTT. Translated: CSVTGRTDTQYF.

This clonotype was seen repeatedly, ten times or more. This chain joins TRBV7-9 and TRBJ1-1; tentatively, D is TRBD1 (5 bases). Germline lookup yields CDR1 SEHNR and CDR2 FQNEAQ (reference sequence). Trimming pared 4 bases from V and 6 bases from J, leaving 15 bases between. CDR3 length equals 14 residues. The CDR3 nucleotides are TGTGCCAGCAGCTCCAGCGGGGGAGCCCCTGAAGCTTTCTTT. The encoded protein is CASSSSGGAPEAFF.

In this sample, this clonotype turned up a few times. The chain combines TRBV5-4 with TRBJ1-1; TRBD1 might be the D (6 bases). The V end was cut by 3 bases, the J end by 3 bases, with 18 bases between. CDR3 size: 16 residues. Germline V lookup: CDR1 SGHNT, CDR2 YYREEE (reference sequence). This chain's CDR3 is CASSYKTTSGDTEAFF. The DNA of the CDR3 is TGTGCCAGCAGCTACAAGACAACTTCAGGGGACACTGAAGCTTTCTTT.

This clonotype occurred a few times. The chain couples TRBV7-6 to TRBJ2-1; 14 nucleotides match TRBD2. Germline CDR1 reads SGHVS; CDR2 reads FNYEAQ. This CDR3 is 14 amino acids long. The V gene end was trimmed by 7 bases and the J gene end by 12 bases; junction bases not matched to a gene: 8. The CDR3 nucleotides are TGTGCCAGCAACCCGGGACTAGCGGGAGAAAGGCAGTTCTTC. As protein: CASNPGLAGERQFF.

This clonotype was detected a few times. The rearrangement links TRBV20-1 to TRBJ2-1; 9 bases match TRBD2. This CDR3 comprises 15 residues. CDR1 and CDR2 from the germline V gene are DFQATT and SNEGSKA (reference sequence). The ends lost 6 bases at V and 2 bases at J; junction bases unmatched: 8. CDR3 loop: CSAFVLAGTYNEQFF. CDR3 in DNA: TGCAGTGCCTTCGTCCTAGCGGGAACCTACAATGAGCAGTTCTTC.

This clonotype has ten or more counts. The rearrangement links TRBV12-5 to TRBJ1-3, with D possibly TRBD1 on 5 matching bases. The V gene's germline CDR1 is LGHNT and CDR2 FRNRAP. The CDR3 is 15 amino acids. The V gene lost 5 bases and the J gene lost 2 bases, with 13 bases spanning the gap. In nucleotides, the CDR3 is TGTGCTAGTGGTCCGGAGACAGCGACTGGAAACACCATATATTTT. It yields the protein CASGPETATGNTIYF. The whole variable domain, filled in from reference TRBV12-5 and TRBJ1-3, reads DARVTQTPRHKVTEMGQEVTMRCQPILGHNTVFWYRQTMMQGLELLAYFRNRAPLDDSGMPKDRFSAEMPDATLATLKIQPSEPRDSAVYFCASGPETATGNTIYFGEGSWLTVV.

The sample holds a few counts of this clonotype. A much larger clone differs by one base, so this may be a read error. The genes are TRBV7-9 and TRBJ1-1, with 7 bases matching TRBD1. Germline assignment: CDR1 SEHNR and CDR2 FQNEAQ (reference sequence). The CDR3 is 13 residues long. J gave up 5 bases and V 4 bases, and 4 bases lay outside the gene matches. CDR3 DNA sequence: TGTGCCAGCAGCTCCACAGGGGAGACTGAAGCTTTCTTT. Translated: CASSSTGETEAFF.